This T cell receptor beta chain appears in the sequencing data of a study of control samples from healthy donors and cancer patients. J was trimmed by 5 bases and V by 5 bases; bases with no gene match: 10. The germline gives CDR1 MRHNA, CDR2 SNTAGT. This CDR3 region has 16 residues. This clone was seen a handful of times. Produced via immunoSEQ multiplex PCR; TCRdb's table is partial and in-frame only. In the table there are 120,000 or so clones, 80% to 90% of which are singletons. The sequenced sample was blood. The chain has TRBV6-4 and TRBJ2-3; 10 bases are a match to TRBD2. The sequence derives from a man aged 60 to 69 in good health. In DNA, the CDR3 is TGTGCCAGCAGTCCGGCTAGCGGGGGATCTAGAGATACGCAGTATTTT. Residues: CASSPASGGSRDTQYF.